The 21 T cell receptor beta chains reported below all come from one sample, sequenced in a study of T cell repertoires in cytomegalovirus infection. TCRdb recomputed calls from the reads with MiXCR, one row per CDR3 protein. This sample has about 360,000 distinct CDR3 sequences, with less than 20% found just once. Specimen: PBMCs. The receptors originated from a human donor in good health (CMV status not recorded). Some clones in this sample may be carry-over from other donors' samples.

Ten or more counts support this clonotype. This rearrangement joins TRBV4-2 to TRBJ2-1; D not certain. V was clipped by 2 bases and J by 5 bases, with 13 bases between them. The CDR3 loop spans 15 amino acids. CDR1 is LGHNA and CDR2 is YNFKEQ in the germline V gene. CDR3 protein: CASSQTATDHNEQFF. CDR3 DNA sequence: TGTGCCAGCAGCCAAACAGCGACGGACCACAATGAGCAGTTCTTC.

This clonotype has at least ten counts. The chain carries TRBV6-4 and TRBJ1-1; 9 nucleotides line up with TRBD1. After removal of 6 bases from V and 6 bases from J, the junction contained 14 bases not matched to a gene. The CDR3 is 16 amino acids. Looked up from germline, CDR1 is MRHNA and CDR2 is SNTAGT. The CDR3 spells CASRPGQGWDPAEAFF. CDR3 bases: TGTGCCAGCAGGCCGGGACAGGGATGGGACCCGGCTGAAGCTTTCTTT.

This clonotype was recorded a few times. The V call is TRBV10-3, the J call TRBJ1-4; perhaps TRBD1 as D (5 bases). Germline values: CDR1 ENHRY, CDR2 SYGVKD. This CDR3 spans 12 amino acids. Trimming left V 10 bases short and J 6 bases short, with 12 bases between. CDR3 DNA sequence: TGTGCCACCAAGGGAGGGGATGAAAAACTGTTTTTT. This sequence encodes CATKGGDEKLFF.

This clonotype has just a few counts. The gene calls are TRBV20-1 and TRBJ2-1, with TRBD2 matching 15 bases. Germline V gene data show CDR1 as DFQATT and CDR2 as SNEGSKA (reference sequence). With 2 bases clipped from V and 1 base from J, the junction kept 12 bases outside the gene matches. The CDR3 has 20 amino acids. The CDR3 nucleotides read TGCAGTGCTAGATCTTTGGGGACTAGCGGGGGGTCAGCTTCCTACAATGAGCAGTTCTTC. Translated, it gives CSARSLGTSGGSASYNEQFF.

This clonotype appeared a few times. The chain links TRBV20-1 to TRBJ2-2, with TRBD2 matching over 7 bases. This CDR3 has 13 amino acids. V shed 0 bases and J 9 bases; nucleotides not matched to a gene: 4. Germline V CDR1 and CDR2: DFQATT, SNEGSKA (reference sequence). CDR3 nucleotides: TGCAGTGCTAGAGATCCCAGCGGGAGGGAGCTGTTTTTT. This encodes CSARDPSGRELFF.

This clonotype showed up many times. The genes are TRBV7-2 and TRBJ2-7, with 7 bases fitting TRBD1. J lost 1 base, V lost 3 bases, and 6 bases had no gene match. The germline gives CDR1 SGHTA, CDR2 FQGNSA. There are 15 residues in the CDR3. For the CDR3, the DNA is TGTGCCAGCAGCTTCTCCGGGACAGAGTCCTACGAGCAGTACTTC. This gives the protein CASSFSGTESYEQYF.

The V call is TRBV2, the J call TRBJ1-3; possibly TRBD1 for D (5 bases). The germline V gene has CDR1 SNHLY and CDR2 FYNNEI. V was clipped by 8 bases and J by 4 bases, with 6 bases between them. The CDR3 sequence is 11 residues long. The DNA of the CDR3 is TGTGCCAGCGGGACGGGAAACACCATATATTTT. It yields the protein CASGTGNTIYF. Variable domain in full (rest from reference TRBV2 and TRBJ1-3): EPEVTQTPSHQVTQMGQEVILRCVPISNHLYFYWYRQILGQKVEFLVSFYNNEISEKSEIFDDQFSVERPDGSNFTLKIRSTKLEDSAMYFCASGTGNTIYFGEGSWLTVV.

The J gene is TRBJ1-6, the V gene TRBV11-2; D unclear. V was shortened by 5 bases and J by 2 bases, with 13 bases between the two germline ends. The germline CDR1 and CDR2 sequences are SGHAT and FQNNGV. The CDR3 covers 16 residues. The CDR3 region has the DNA TGTGCCAGCAGCCACGAGGCGGGTGCCTATAATTCACCCCTCCACTTT. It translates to CASSHEAGAYNSPLHF.

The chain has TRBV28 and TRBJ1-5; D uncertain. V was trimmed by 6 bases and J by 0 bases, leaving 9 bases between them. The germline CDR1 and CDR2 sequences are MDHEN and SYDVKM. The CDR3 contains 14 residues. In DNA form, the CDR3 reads TGTGCCAGCAGAAGAATCGCTAGCAATCAGCCCCAGCATTTT. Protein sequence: CASRRIASNQPQHF.

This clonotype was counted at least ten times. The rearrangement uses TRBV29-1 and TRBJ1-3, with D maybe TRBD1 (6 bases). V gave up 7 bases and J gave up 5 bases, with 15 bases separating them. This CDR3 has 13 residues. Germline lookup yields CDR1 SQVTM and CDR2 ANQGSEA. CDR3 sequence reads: CSADTGTRNTIYF. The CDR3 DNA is TGCAGCGCCGATACAGGGACGAGAAACACCATATATTTT.

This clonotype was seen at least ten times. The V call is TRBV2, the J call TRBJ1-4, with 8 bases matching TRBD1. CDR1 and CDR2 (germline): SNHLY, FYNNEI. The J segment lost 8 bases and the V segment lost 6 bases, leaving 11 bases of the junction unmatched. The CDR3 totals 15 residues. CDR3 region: CASSDRGLTDEKLFF. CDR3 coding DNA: TGTGCCAGCAGCGACAGGGGCCTGACGGACGAAAAACTGTTTTTT. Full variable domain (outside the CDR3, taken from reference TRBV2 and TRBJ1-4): EPEVTQTPSHQVTQMGQEVILRCVPISNHLYFYWYRQILGQKVEFLVSFYNNEISEKSEIFDDQFSVERPDGSNFTLKIRSTKLEDSAMYFCASSDRGLTDEKLFFGSGTQLSVL.

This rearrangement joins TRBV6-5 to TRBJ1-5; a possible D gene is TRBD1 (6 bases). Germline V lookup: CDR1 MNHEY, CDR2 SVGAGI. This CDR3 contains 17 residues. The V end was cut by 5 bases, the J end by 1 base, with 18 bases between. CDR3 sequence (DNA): TGTGCCAGCAGTGGGGGCTTGGGACCGCCAAGCAATCAGCCCCAGCATTTT. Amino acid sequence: CASSGGLGPPSNQPQHF.

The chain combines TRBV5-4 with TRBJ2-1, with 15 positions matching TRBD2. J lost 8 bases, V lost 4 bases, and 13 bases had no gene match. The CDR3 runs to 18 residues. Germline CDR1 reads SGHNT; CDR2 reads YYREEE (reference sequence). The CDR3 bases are TGTGCCAGCAGCGCCCCCGCGGTGGGACTAGCGGGAGGCTATGAGCAGTTCTTC. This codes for CASSAPAVGLAGGYEQFF.

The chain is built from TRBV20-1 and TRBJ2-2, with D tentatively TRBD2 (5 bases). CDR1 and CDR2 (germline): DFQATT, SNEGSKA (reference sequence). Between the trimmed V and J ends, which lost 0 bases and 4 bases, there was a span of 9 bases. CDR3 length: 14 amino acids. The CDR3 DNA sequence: TGCAGTGCTAGAGACCGGGGTTCCACCGGGGAGCTGTTTTTT. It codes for CSARDRGSTGELFF.

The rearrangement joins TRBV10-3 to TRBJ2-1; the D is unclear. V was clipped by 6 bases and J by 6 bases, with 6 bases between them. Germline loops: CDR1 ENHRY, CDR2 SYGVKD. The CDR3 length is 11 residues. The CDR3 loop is CAISRANEQFF. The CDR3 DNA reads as TGTGCCATCAGCCGGGCCAATGAGCAGTTCTTC.

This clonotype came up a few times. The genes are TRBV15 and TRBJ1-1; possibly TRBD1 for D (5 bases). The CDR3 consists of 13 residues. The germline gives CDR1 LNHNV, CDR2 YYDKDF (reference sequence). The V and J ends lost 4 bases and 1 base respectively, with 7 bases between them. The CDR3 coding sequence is TGTGCCACCAGCAAAGACAGGAACACTGAAGCTTTCTTT. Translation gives CATSKDRNTEAFF.

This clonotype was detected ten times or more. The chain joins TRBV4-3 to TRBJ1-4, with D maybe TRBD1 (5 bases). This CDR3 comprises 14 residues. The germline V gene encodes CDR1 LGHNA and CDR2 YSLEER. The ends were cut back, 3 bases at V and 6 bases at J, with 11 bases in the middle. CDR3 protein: CASSQGLGDEKLFF. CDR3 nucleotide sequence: TGCGCCAGCAGCCAGGGGCTGGGGGATGAAAAACTGTTTTTT.

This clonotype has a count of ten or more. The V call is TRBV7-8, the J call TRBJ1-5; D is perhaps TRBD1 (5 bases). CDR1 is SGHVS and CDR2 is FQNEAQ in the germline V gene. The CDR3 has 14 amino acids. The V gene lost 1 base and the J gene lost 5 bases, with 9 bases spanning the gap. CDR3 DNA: TGTGCCAGCAGCTTAGACAGGCGCGATCAGCCCCAGCATTTT. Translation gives CASSLDRRDQPQHF.

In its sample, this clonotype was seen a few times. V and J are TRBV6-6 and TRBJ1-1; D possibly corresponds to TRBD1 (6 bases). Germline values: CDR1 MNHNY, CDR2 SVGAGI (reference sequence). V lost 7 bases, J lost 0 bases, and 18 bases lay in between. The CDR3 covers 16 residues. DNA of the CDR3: TGTGCCAGCAAGAGGGCGGGGGCCCCATTGAACACTGAAGCTTTCTTT. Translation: CASKRAGAPLNTEAFF.

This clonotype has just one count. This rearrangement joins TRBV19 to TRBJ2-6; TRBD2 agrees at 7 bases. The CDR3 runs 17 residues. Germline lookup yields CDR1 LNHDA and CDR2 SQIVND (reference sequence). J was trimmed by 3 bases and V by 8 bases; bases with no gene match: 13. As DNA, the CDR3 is TGTGCCAGTGGGAGGGGACGAGGGGCAAGTGGGGCCAACGTCCTGACTTTC. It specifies CASGRGRGASGANVLTF.

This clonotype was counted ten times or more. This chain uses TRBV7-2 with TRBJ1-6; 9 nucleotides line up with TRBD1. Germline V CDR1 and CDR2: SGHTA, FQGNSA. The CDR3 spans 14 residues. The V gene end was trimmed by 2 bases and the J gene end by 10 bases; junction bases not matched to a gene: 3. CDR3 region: CASSLSTGGSPLHF. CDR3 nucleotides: TGTGCCAGCAGCTTAAGTACAGGGGGCTCACCCCTCCACTTT.